The present entry profiles one T cell receptor (beta chain) with its context. The antigen remains unidentified. This PCR relied on a set of 60 Vbeta primers and 13 Jbeta primers. This table comes from immunoSEQ multiplex PCR, and its TCRdb copy is limited to in-frame clones, with some not included. The sample lists some 130,000 clones; approximately 80% were seen once. These data come from a study of cytomegalovirus exposure and HLA in healthy donors. Study-wide points: Follow-up analysis later connected one missense variant in DCLRE1C with trimming of TCR beta V- and J-genes.

This CDR3 is 16 amino acids long. Germline-derived CDR1 and CDR2 are SGHRS and YFSETQ. Trimming removed 4 bases from V and 0 bases from J; junction bases left unmatched: 7. The chain links TRBV5-1 to TRBJ2-3, with TRBD2 identical over 8 bases. The sequencing sample was made of PBMCs. The sequence came from a young man in good health and CMV-seronegative. As DNA, the CDR3 is TGCGCCAGCAGCCGGACTACTAGCGGTAGCACAGATACGCAGTATTTT. Its protein is CASSRTTSGSTDTQYF.